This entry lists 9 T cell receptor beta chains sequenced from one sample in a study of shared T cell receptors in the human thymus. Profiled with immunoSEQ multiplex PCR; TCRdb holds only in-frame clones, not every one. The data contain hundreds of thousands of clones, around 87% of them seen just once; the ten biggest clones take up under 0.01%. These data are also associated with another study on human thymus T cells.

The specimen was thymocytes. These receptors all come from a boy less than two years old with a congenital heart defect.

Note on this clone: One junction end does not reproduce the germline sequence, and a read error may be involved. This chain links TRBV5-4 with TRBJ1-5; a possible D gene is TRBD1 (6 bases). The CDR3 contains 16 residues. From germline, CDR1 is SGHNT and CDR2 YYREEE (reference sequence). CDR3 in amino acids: CASSQTRDIGNQPQHF. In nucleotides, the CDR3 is TGCGCCAGCAGCCAAACCCGGGACATTGGCAATCAGCCCCAGCATTTT.

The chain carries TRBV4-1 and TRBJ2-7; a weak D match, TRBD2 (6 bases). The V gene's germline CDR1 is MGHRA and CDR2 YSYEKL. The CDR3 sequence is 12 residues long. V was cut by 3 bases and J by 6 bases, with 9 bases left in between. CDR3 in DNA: TGCGCCAGCAGCCATGAGACTAGCGAGCAGTACTTC. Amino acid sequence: CASSHETSEQYF.

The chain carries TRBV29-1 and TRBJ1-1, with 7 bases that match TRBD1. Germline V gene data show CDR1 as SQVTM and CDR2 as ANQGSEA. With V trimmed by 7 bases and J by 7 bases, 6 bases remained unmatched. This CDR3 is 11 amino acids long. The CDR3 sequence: CSGGDSLEAFF. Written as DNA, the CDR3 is TGCAGCGGGGGGGACAGCCTTGAAGCTTTCTTT.

CDR3 in DNA: TGTGCCAGCAGCGTAGTTCAGGACTCCTACGAGCAGTACTTC. Its translation is CASSVVQDSYEQYF. The chain combines TRBV9 with TRBJ2-7; D not resolved. Looked up from germline, CDR1 is SGDLS and CDR2 is YYNGEE. The CDR3 is 14 amino acids. The V end lost 0 bases, the J end lost 0 bases, and 7 bases lay between the germline ends.

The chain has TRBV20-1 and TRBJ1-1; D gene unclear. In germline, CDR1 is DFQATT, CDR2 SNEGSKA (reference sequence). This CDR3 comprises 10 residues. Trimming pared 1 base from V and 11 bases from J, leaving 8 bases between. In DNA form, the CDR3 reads TGCAGTGCTAGAGCCGGTTGGGCTTTCTTT. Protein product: CSARAGWAFF.

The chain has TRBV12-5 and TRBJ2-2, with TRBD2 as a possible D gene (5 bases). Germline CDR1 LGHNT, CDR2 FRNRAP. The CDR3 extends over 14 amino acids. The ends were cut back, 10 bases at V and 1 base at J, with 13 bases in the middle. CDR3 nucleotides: TGTGCTACTCCCCGGACTCAGAACACCGGGGAGCTGTTTTTT. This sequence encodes CATPRTQNTGELFF.

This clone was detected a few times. The CDR3 loop reads CASSRRDRGRYTGELFF. In nucleotides, the CDR3 is TGCGCCAGCAGCCGCCGGGACAGGGGACGGTACACCGGGGAGCTGTTTTTT. V and J are TRBV4-3 and TRBJ2-2; 10 nucleotides agree with TRBD1. Germline V gives CDR1 LGHNA, CDR2 YSLEER. Unmatched junction bases numbered 8, after V lost 4 bases and J lost 3 bases. The CDR3 loop spans 17 amino acids.

The CDR3 DNA reads TGTGCCAGCAGCGTAGAGCCCCCCGGACAGGGGGGACAAAGGGAGACCCAGTACTTC. Protein product: CASSVEPPGQGGQRETQYF. The J gene is TRBJ2-5, the V gene TRBV9; TRBD1 agrees at 10 bases. This CDR3 comprises 19 residues. V lost 0 bases, J lost 5 bases, and 16 bases stayed unmatched. Germline V gene lookup returns CDR1 SGDLS and CDR2 YYNGEE. Variable domain in full (rest from reference TRBV9 and TRBJ2-5): DSGVTQTPKHLITATGQRVTLRCSPRSGDLSVYWYQQSLDQGLQFLIQYYNGEERAKGNILERFSAQQFPDLHSELNLSSLELGDSALYFCASSVEPPGQGGQRETQYFGPGTRLLVL.

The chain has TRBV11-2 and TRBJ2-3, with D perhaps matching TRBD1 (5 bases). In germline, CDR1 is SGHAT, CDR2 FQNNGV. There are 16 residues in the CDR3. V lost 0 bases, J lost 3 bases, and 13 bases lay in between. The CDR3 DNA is TGTGCCAGCAGCTTAGACAGGGTAAAGAGAACAGATACGCAGTATTTT. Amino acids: CASSLDRVKRTDTQYF.